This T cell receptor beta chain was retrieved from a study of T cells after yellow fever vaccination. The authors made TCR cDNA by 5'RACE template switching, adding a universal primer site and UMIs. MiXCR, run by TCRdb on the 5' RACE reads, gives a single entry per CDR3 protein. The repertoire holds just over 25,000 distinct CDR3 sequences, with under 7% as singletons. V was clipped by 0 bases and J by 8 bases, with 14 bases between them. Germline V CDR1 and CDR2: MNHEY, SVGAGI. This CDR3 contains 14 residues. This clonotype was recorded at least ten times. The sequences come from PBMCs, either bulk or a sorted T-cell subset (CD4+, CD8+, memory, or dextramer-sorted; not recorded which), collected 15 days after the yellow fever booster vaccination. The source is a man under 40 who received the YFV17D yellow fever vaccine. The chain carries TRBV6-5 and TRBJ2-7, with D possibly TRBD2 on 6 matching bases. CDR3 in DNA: TGTGCCAGCAGTTACTCGGGACTGGGTAGAAAGCAGTACTTC. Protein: CASSYSGLGRKQYF.